The present T cell receptor (beta chain) was sequenced within a study of blood T cell repertoires in COVID-19. Study at large: Nucleic acid was either cDNA or gDNA, and it came from T cells, B-cell-depleted T cells, or PBMCs.

In germline, CDR1 is KGHDR, CDR2 SFDVKD. V lost 4 bases, J lost 7 bases, and 8 bases stayed unmatched. The CDR3 is made up of 16 amino acids. Details on this clone: The same CDR3 can be traced to other DNA sequences in this sample.

Measured with immunoSEQ multiplex PCR; TCRdb has only the in-frame clones, and not every one. The sample has about 150,000 clones; about 85% are singletons. The rearrangement joins TRBV24-1 to TRBJ1-5; TRBD1 matches at 11 bases. Sequenced: peripheral blood. The TCR originated in a man aged 55 to 69 with COVID-19, enrolled during active disease. In nucleotides, the CDR3 is TGTGCCACCAGTGACCCCGGACAGGGGGCAGGGCAGCCCCAGCATTTT. Its translation: CATSDPGQGAGQPQHF.